This TCR beta chain came from a study of shared T cell receptors in the human thymus. Germline CDR1 is MNHEY and CDR2 is SMNVEV (reference sequence). The V gene end was trimmed by 3 bases and the J gene end by 2 bases; junction bases not matched to a gene: 5. The CDR3 has 15 amino acids. The protocol was immunoSEQ multiplex PCR, while the TCRdb copy is restricted to in-frame clones and leaves out a portion. The sample holds around 340,000 clones, around 95% seen once. Sequencing was done on a sample of thymocytes. This receptor was obtained from a human donor. The chain employs TRBV27 and TRBJ2-3; 7 bases align to TRBD2. The CDR3 coding sequence is TGTGCCAGCAGTTTGGTTCGGGACTACACAGATACGCAGTATTTT. This sequence encodes CASSLVRDYTDTQYF.